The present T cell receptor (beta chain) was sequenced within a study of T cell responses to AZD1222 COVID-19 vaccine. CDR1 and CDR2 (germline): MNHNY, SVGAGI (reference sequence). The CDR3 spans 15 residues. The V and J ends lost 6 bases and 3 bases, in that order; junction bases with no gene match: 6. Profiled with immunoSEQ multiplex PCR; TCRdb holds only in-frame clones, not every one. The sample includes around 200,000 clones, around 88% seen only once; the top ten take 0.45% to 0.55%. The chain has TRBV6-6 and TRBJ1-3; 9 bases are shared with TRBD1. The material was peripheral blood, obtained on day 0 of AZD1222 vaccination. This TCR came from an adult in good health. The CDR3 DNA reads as TGTGCCAGCAGCAGAACAGGGGGCAGTGGAAACACCATATATTTT. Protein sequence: CASSRTGGSGNTIYF.